The TCR beta chain described here comes from a study of T cell repertoires in cytomegalovirus infection. As for the study in general: In the study, CMV epitopes included recently identified HLA-C-restricted and well-studied HLA-B-restricted ones.

Whole-study findings and limits: What dominated the ex vivo response were HLA-C-restricted CMV-specific TCR beta clonotypes. Cumulated frequencies of public TCR beta families served to identify carriers of CMV plus the relevant HLA.

To note about this clonotype: Its antigen is not known.

The CDR3 runs to 13 residues. V shed 6 bases and J shed 2 bases, with 8 bases lying between them. Germline assignment: CDR1 LGHNT and CDR2 FRNRAP. TCRdb passed the reads through MiXCR, listing each CDR3 protein once. Of some 220,000 distinct CDR3 sequences in the sample, around two fifths were seen once. The sample consisted of CD8+ T cells from cultured PBMCs, taken from culture after CMV antigen stimulation. V is TRBV12-5 and J is TRBJ2-1; no reliable D call. The TCR comes from a human donor in good health (CMV status not recorded). Some clones in this sample may be carry-over from other donors' samples. The CDR3 DNA follows: TGTGCTAGTGGGCCGACTGCCTACAATGAGCAGTTCTTC. Translation: CASGPTAYNEQFF.